This T cell receptor beta chain was sequenced for a study of beta chain features in type 1 diabetes. CDR3 length: 12 amino acids. Germline CDR1 is ENHRY and CDR2 is SYGVKD. Deletions cut 3 bases from V and 3 bases from J, with 5 bases between. What was sequenced were expressed TCRB transcripts, since all of the isolated RNA had been reverse transcribed. Using immunoSEQ multiplex PCR, the repertoire was profiled, and TCRdb retains in-frame clones only, with some absent. The table lists under 300,000 clones, about 8% of them singletons. A heparinised blood draw that averaged around 100 mL was obtained once from each donor. Study conclusions and caveats: PCR could preferentially amplify shorter templates, alike in patients and controls.

In this sample, this clone turned up many times. Its antigen is unknown. Sequencing was carried out using central memory CD4+ T cells from blood. The receptor comes from a woman under 30 in good health. This chain uses TRBV10-3 with TRBJ2-5; D is undetermined. CDR3 sequence (DNA): TGTGCCATCAGTGACGGCGAAGAGACCCAGTACTTC. Protein: CAISDGEETQYF.